The clone carrying this T cell receptor (beta chain) was picked up many times. The antigen is undetermined. The sample originates from a study of neurological immune-mediated disorders. The method for making cDNA was 5'RACE, and it used 10-nucleotide random UMIs. In every sequencing run, more than 180 million TCR-beta sequences were generated from 15-18 subjects. One entry per CDR3 protein results from TCRdb running MiXCR on the 5' RACE reads. The sample consists of 84,000 or so distinct CDR3 sequences, about 9.3% of them appearing once. Whole-study findings and limits: TCR clonal expansion peaked in HTLV-1-associated myelopathy patients and was lowest in multiple sclerosis patients.

There are 15 residues in the CDR3. J lost 3 bases, V lost 6 bases, and 5 bases had no gene match. V and J are TRBV12-3 or TRBV12-4 and TRBJ1-6; 7 nucleotides line up with TRBD1. The clonotype was recovered from a man in his forties or fifties in good health. The sample consisted of PBMCs. The CDR3 nucleotides are TGTGCCAGCAGCATACAGGGGAACTATAATTCACCCCTCCACTTT. As protein: CASSIQGNYNSPLHF.